A selection of T cell receptor beta chains follows, all from one sample in a study of cytomegalovirus exposure and HLA in healthy donors. Clones were sequenced by immunoSEQ multiplex PCR, and TCRdb holds only the in-frame ones, with some missing. The repertoire table contains 45,000 to 60,000 clones. Sample: PBMCs. The receptors originated from a woman aged 40 to 50 in good health and CMV-seronegative. Each CDR3 is given without its conserved first and last residue. The order of the fields is V gene, CDR3 protein.

v_call: TRBV7-8; cdr3_aa: ASSAGTGGEQY
v_call: TRBV7-2; cdr3_aa: ASSLAVSGWDTIY
v_call: TRBV5-6; cdr3_aa: ASSGTGFTGELF
v_call: TRBV28; cdr3_aa: ASSPTLAGASDTQY
v_call: TRBV7-8; cdr3_aa: ASSPRTGGFSNQPQH
v_call: TRBV4-1; cdr3_aa: ASSQDIVDRVGNSPLH
v_call: TRBV5-4; cdr3_aa: ASSLDGGVPYEQY
v_call: TRBV19; cdr3_aa: ASSIPGRMVEQF
v_call: TRBV10-3; cdr3_aa: ATAGTGTYNEQF
v_call: TRBV19; cdr3_aa: ASSGIDRGNEKLF
v_call: TRBV6-6; cdr3_aa: ASSYSAGTNYEQY